The 26 T cell receptor beta chains below come from one sample, sequenced in a study of T cell repertoires in cytomegalovirus infection (dated by TCRdb to the late 2010s). Sequencing was performed on an Illumina HiSeq 1500. TCRdb reworked the public reads: Q25 trimming with fastp, MiXCR clone assembly, productive beta chains retained. Rows matching on CDR3 protein sequence are summarized as one entry with the most common DNA and genes. Counted in this sample were 500,000 to 600,000 distinct CDR3 sequences; approximately 17% of them appeared once. The biggest ten clones account for roughly a quarter of the sample. Sequencing was carried out using CD8+ T cells from PBMCs. All receptors come from a human donor in good health (CMV status not recorded). Some clones in this sample may be carry-over from other donors' samples.

The V and J genes are TRBV11-3 and TRBJ2-3; D is possibly TRBD2 (5 bases). The CDR3 runs 16 residues. The germline V gene has CDR1 SGHNT and CDR2 YENEEA. V was shortened by 4 bases and J by 0 bases, with 14 bases between the two germline ends. CDR3 nucleotides: TGTGCCAGCAGCTCATCAAGCGGAGTTAGCACAGATACGCAGTATTTT. Amino acids: CASSSSSGVSTDTQYF.

This clonotype was counted between two and nine times. The V call is TRBV30, the J call TRBJ1-2; 8 positions agree with TRBD1. Looked up from germline, CDR1 is GTSNPN and CDR2 is SVGIG (reference sequence). V was clipped by 7 bases and J by 3 bases; unmatched bases: 7. CDR3 size: 13 residues. CDR3 sequence reads: CASQGAGDYGYTF. The CDR3 nucleotides read TGTGCCTCCCAGGGGGCAGGTGACTATGGCTACACCTTC. Looking up the rest from reference TRBV30 and TRBJ1-2 gives the full variable domain: SQTIHQWPATLVQPVGSPLSLECTVEGTSNPNLYWYRQAAGRGLQLLFYSVGIGQISSEVPQNLSASRPQDRQFILSSKKLLLSDSGFYLCASQGAGDYGYTFGSGTRLTVV.

This clonotype has only a few counts. This rearrangement joins TRBV28 to TRBJ1-1; no clear D. CDR3 size: 15 residues. CDR1 MDHEN and CDR2 SYDVKM come from the germline V gene. Trimming removed 3 bases at V and 0 bases at J, with 11 bases between. CDR3 bases: TGTGCCAGCAGTTTGTCAAGACCGCTGAACACTGAAGCTTTCTTT. This codes for CASSLSRPLNTEAFF.

For this clonotype: At one end, the junction sequence differs from germline, possibly due to a read error. This sequence joins TRBV6-4 and TRBJ1-1; the D is unclear. Per the germline V gene, CDR1 is MRHNA and CDR2 is SNTAGT. The CDR3 has 14 residues. The CDR3 sequence: CATAADTLNNEAFF. The DNA for the CDR3 is TGTGCCACCGCCGCTGACACGTTGAACAATGAAGCTTTCTTC.

The chain carries TRBV19 and TRBJ1-5; TRBD1 aligns across 7 bases. Trimming at V came to 5 bases and at J to 7 bases, leaving 11 bases not matched to a gene. The V gene's germline CDR1 is LNHDA and CDR2 SQIVND (reference sequence). The CDR3 spans 15 residues. Here the CDR3 reads CASSAQDRNRQPQHF. The CDR3 nucleotides read TGTGCCAGTAGTGCGCAGGACAGGAATCGGCAGCCCCAGCATTTT.

This clonotype was counted ten times or more. V is TRBV12-5 and J is TRBJ1-4; no firm D call. Germline V CDR1 and CDR2: LGHNT, FRNRAP. The CDR3 is 12 amino acids. CDR3 residues: CAHPAPNEKLFF. In DNA form, the CDR3 reads TGTGCGCACCCTGCCCCTAATGAAAAACTGTTTTTT.

Many counts were recorded for this clonotype. The rearrangement links TRBV7-8 to TRBJ2-1, with unresolved D. CDR3 size: 12 residues. V was trimmed by 2 bases and J by 4 bases, leaving 3 bases between them. Germline CDR1 is SGHVS and CDR2 is FQNEAQ. Written as DNA, the CDR3 is TGTGCCAGCAGCTTACCTTACAATGAGCAGTTCTTC. Encoded protein: CASSLPYNEQFF.

Ten or more counts support this clonotype. The genes are TRBV7-9 and TRBJ1-4; D possibly corresponds to TRBD1 (6 bases). Germline V CDR1 and CDR2: SEHNR, FQNEAQ (reference sequence). V lost 2 bases, J lost 6 bases, and 25 bases lay in between. The CDR3 totals 19 residues. The CDR3 bases are TGTGCCAGCAGCTTATCCCCCCCGACAGGCGGAGTGGATGATGAAAAACTGTTTTTT. It encodes CASSLSPPTGGVDDEKLFF.

The chain employs TRBV5-6 and TRBJ2-1; the D is unclear. The V end lost 0 bases, the J end lost 2 bases, and 9 bases lay between the germline ends. The CDR3 loop spans 15 amino acids. Germline V gene data show CDR1 as SGHDT and CDR2 as YYEEEE. The CDR3 here is CASSLGRLTYNEQFF. CDR3 sequence (DNA): TGTGCCAGCAGCTTGGGGCGGTTAACCTACAATGAGCAGTTCTTC.

V and J are TRBV13 and TRBJ2-7; 7 bases align to TRBD1. The V gene's germline CDR1 is PRHDT and CDR2 FYEKMQ (reference sequence). The CDR3 loop spans 17 amino acids. J lost 3 bases, V lost 5 bases, and 16 bases had no gene match. CDR3 DNA sequence: TGTGCCAGCAGCGCGGCAGGGTTAGGCAGGGGGTTCTACGAGCAGTACTTC. Its protein product is CASSAAGLGRGFYEQYF.

This clonotype was seen more than once but under ten times. The chain couples TRBV3-1 to TRBJ2-1; D may correspond to TRBD1 or TRBD2 (6 bases each). The germline V gene has CDR1 LGHDT and CDR2 YNNKEL (reference sequence). Trimming cost V 0 bases and J 8 bases, with 14 bases left between them. The CDR3 loop spans 15 amino acids. The CDR3 is CASSQDRGRRDEQFF. The CDR3 region has the DNA TGTGCCAGCAGCCAAGATAGGGGGAGGCGGGATGAGCAGTTCTTC.

The chain uses TRBV28 and TRBJ2-3; 13 positions agree with TRBD2. CDR3 size: 17 residues. V was clipped by 2 bases and J by 2 bases; unmatched bases: 4. Germline CDR1 reads MDHEN; CDR2 reads SYDVKM. The CDR3 loop reads CASSLTSGGGVTDTQYF. CDR3 DNA: TGTGCCAGCAGTTTAACTAGCGGGGGGGGGGTCACAGATACGCAGTATTTT. Looking up the rest from reference TRBV28 and TRBJ2-3 gives the full variable domain: DVKVTQSSRYLVKRTGEKVFLECVQDMDHENMFWYRQDPGLGLRLIYFSYDVKMKEKGDIPEGYSVSREKKERFSLILESASTNQTSMYLCASSLTSGGGVTDTQYFGPGTRLTVL.

The chain recombines TRBV12-3 or TRBV12-4 with TRBJ2-7, with unresolved D. V was shortened by 5 bases and J by 3 bases, with 17 bases between the two germline ends. The CDR3 extends over 15 amino acids. CDR3 DNA: TGTGCCAGCAGTCCCGCCGGTAATTACCTCTACGAGCAGTACTTC. It is translated as CASSPAGNYLYEQYF.

This clonotype was seen a few times. This chain uses TRBV5-6 with TRBJ1-2; no clear D gene. CDR1 SGHDT and CDR2 YYEEEE come from the germline V gene. The CDR3 totals 13 residues. Trimming removed 1 base at V and 4 bases at J, with 8 bases between. CDR3 amino acids: CASSLWVSYGYTF. The CDR3 DNA is TGTGCCAGCAGCTTGTGGGTATCCTATGGCTACACCTTC.

This clonotype was counted between two and nine times. The chain combines TRBV6-2 or TRBV6-3 with TRBJ2-1, with D possibly being TRBD1 (6 bases). Trimming took 10 bases from V and 4 from J, leaving 8 bases between them. The CDR3 totals 11 residues. Germline CDR1 and CDR2: MNHEY and SVGEGT. In DNA, the CDR3 is TGTGCCACCGGACAGTACAATGAGCAGTTCTTC. It specifies CATGQYNEQFF.

This clonotype was detected many times. This chain uses TRBV28 with TRBJ2-5, with 7 bases that match TRBD1. The CDR3 is 13 amino acids. The V gene's germline CDR1 is MDHEN and CDR2 SYDVKM. Losses at the gene ends were 5 bases for V and 5 bases for J; bases not matched to a gene: 5. The CDR3 bases are TGTGCCAGCAGTACCGACAGGGAGGAGACCCAGTACTTC. This codes for CASSTDREETQYF. Combining the CDR3 with reference TRBV28 and TRBJ2-5 gives the whole variable domain DVKVTQSSRYLVKRTGEKVFLECVQDMDHENMFWYRQDPGLGLRLIYFSYDVKMKEKGDIPEGYSVSREKKERFSLILESASTNQTSMYLCASSTDREETQYFGPGTRLLVL.

This rearrangement joins TRBV5-6 to TRBJ2-1; 7 positions agree with TRBD2. CDR3 length: 17 residues. V lost 0 bases to trimming and J lost 3 bases; unmatched junction nucleotides: 9. Germline CDR1 and CDR2: SGHDT and YYEEEE. The CDR3: CASSLEGLAAVYNEQFF. CDR3 in DNA: TGTGCCAGCAGCTTGGAAGGCCTAGCGGCGGTCTACAATGAGCAGTTCTTC.

The V and J genes are TRBV27 and TRBJ2-7; 13 bases line up with TRBD2. The CDR3 is 15 residues long. Germline V gene data show CDR1 as MNHEY and CDR2 as SMNVEV (reference sequence). The trim removed 6 bases at V and 0 bases at J, leaving 2 bases unmatched. The CDR3: CASRTSGGRSYEQYF. The CDR3 nucleotides read TGTGCCAGCAGGACTAGCGGGGGGCGCTCCTACGAGCAGTACTTC.

This clonotype turned up a few times. The J gene is TRBJ2-2, the V gene TRBV5-1; D gene unclear. Germline V gives CDR1 SGHRS, CDR2 YFSETQ. Trimming left V 6 bases short and J 3 bases short, with 18 bases between. CDR3 length equals 16 residues. The CDR3 coding sequence is TGCGCCAGCACCCCACCCTCTGGCGCCTACACCGGGGAGCTGTTTTTT. Its protein product is CASTPPSGAYTGELFF.

This sequence joins TRBV19 and TRBJ1-1; no clear D gene. This CDR3 is 13 amino acids long. V shed 8 bases and J shed 10 bases, with 20 bases lying between them. The germline gives CDR1 LNHDA, CDR2 SQIVND (reference sequence). In DNA, the CDR3 is TGTGCCAGTCATCCGCTACCTCTGAGTGGAGCTTTCTTT. It encodes CASHPLPLSGAFF.

This clonotype was seen many times. The rearrangement links TRBV27 to TRBJ2-1; TRBD2 aligns across 7 bases. Germline V gives CDR1 MNHEY, CDR2 SMNVEV (reference sequence). CDR3 length: 16 residues. The V and J ends lost 6 bases and 0 bases, in that order; junction bases with no gene match: 8. The CDR3 region has the DNA TGTGCCAGCAGCCCCTTGAGCGGGGACTCCTACAATGAGCAGTTCTTC. This translates into CASSPLSGDSYNEQFF.

The chain joins TRBV6-1 to TRBJ2-7; D is undetermined. CDR3 length: 13 amino acids. The V and J ends lost 8 bases and 3 bases respectively, with 14 bases between them. Germline V gene lookup returns CDR1 MNHNS and CDR2 SASEGT. The CDR3 DNA reads as TGTGCCAGCTCAACCGGGCCGTTCTACGAGCAGTACTTC. Protein product: CASSTGPFYEQYF.

This clonotype has a handful of counts. The rearrangement uses TRBV6-6 and TRBJ1-5; possible D gene TRBD1, 5 bases. This CDR3 comprises 12 residues. V shed 11 bases and J shed 1 base, with 9 bases lying between them. The germline V gene has CDR1 MNHNY and CDR2 SVGAGI (reference sequence). The CDR3 protein is CACRDSNQPQHF. The CDR3 DNA follows: TGTGCCTGCCGGGACAGCAATCAGCCCCAGCATTTT.

This clonotype was seen at least ten times. The chain links TRBV7-9 to TRBJ1-4, with 9 bases fitting TRBD1. CDR1 is SEHNR and CDR2 is FQNEAQ in the germline V gene (reference sequence). The trim removed 5 bases at V and 7 bases at J, leaving 8 bases unmatched. The length of the CDR3 is 15 residues. The CDR3 DNA sequence: TGTGCCAGCAGCCCAACAGGGGGCGGAGGTGAAAAACTGTTTTTT. It yields the protein CASSPTGGGGEKLFF.

This clonotype was picked up many times. The CDR3 bases are TGTGCCAGCAGTCAGCGGCGGAACACTGAAGCTTTCTTT. Its protein product is CASSQRRNTEAFF. This chain connects TRBV11-3 to TRBJ1-1; D remains ambiguous. The CDR3 extends over 13 amino acids. Germline V CDR1 and CDR2: SGHNT, YENEEA. V was shortened by 6 bases and J by 1 base, with 9 bases between the two germline ends.

The chain joins TRBV13 to TRBJ2-7, with TRBD2 identical over 7 bases. This CDR3 is built from 15 residues. V gave up 6 bases and J gave up 0 bases; unmatched junction bases: 8. Germline CDR1 PRHDT, CDR2 FYEKMQ (reference sequence). This CDR3 is CASRGGSPTSYEQYF. In DNA form, the CDR3 reads TGTGCCAGCAGGGGGGGGTCACCCACCTCCTACGAGCAGTACTTC.